These T cell receptor beta chains were read from a single sample in a study of blood T cells in healthy people across ages. TCRdb used MiXCR to reprocess the 5' RACE reads, holding one entry per CDR3 protein. The data contain 1.5 million to 2 million distinct CDR3 sequences, about 30% of them singletons. Sequenced: blood. These receptors all come from a woman between 25 and 40 years old in good health. The CDR3 runs from the conserved cysteine through the conserved F or W. Each record gives: clone size, CDR3 length, D gene, V gene, J gene, CDR3 DNA, CDR3 protein. The D gene is left open where the match is weak. Only some rows state a clone size, as once, few, many or a class for expanded clones.

-	13	-	TRBV2	TRBJ2-2	TGTGCCAGCAGGACAGGGAGGGCCGGGGAGCTGTTTTTT	CASRTGRAGELFF
-	15	-	TRBV11-2	TRBJ2-3	TGTGCCAGCAGCTCCCTGGGGCGGTACACAGATACGCAGTATTTT	CASSSLGRYTDTQYF
few	14	-	TRBV7-3	TRBJ1-1	TGTGCCAGCAGCTTACGGGGGGAGGGTACTGAAGCTTTCTTT	CASSLRGEGTEAFF
few	15	TRBD1	TRBV5-1	TRBJ1-2	TGCGCCAGCAGCTTGGGAGGACAGGGAGCCTATGGCTACACCTTC	CASSLGGQGAYGYTF
many	14	-	TRBV5-1	TRBJ2-7	TGCGCCAGCAGCGCGTCGCGGCTGCGCGGCGAGCAGTACTTC	CASSASRLRGEQYF
-	11	-	TRBV30	TRBJ1-1	TGTGCCTGGAGTCGGGCGGGTGTGACTTTCTTT	CAWSRAGVTFF
few	14	-	TRBV25-1	TRBJ1-4	TGTGCCAGCAGCCCCATAAGGCGTGGAGAAAAACTGTTTTTT	CASSPIRRGEKLFF
-	17	TRBD2	TRBV12-3/TRBV12-4	TRBJ2-2	TGTGCCAGCAGTTGGGGTAGCGGGAGGGCCCGCACCGGGGAGCTGTTTTTT	CASSWGSGRARTGELFF
few	17	TRBD2	TRBV7-2	TRBJ2-1	TGTGCCAGCAGCCCCTCCGGGACTAGCGGTTACCACAATGAGCAGTTCTTC	CASSPSGTSGYHNEQFF
-	12	-	TRBV20-1	TRBJ2-3	TGCAGTGCCCCCCTCAGCACAGATACGCAGTATTTT	CSAPLSTDTQYF
few	15	TRBD2	TRBV6-2/TRBV6-3	TRBJ2-1	TGTGCCAGTAGACTAGCGGGGGGGAGTCACAATGAGCAGTTCTTC	CASRLAGGSHNEQFF
few	15	-	TRBV7-2	TRBJ2-5	TGTGCCAGCAGCGCCGTCACAGGGAAGGAAGAGACCCAGTACTTC	CASSAVTGKEETQYF
few	14	-	TRBV6-5	TRBJ1-2	TGTGCCAGCAGTTACGATAGGGATAGCTATGGCTACACCTTC	CASSYDRDSYGYTF
-	11	-	TRBV7-9	TRBJ2-5	TGTGCCAGCAGCGATAGTCAGACCCAGTACTTC	CASSDSQTQYF
-	17	-	TRBV7-2	TRBJ2-6	TGTGCCAGCAGCTTAGGGCAGCCACACTCTGGGGCCAACGTCCTGACTTTC	CASSLGQPHSGANVLTF
-	14	TRBD2	TRBV27	TRBJ2-3	TGTGCCAGCAGTTTTAGCGGGGAGCGAAATACGCGGTATTTT	CASSFSGERNTRYF
few	13	-	TRBV20-1	TRBJ1-5	TGCAGTGCTAGACCCCTTTCAGATCAGCCCCAGCATTTT	CSARPLSDQPQHF
-	13	TRBD1	TRBV6-4	TRBJ1-1	TGTGCCAGCAGGACAGGGGACGACCCTGAAGCTTTCTTT	CASRTGDDPEAFF
once	13	-	TRBV5-4	TRBJ2-1	TGTGCCAGCAGGAAGGACAGCTGCAATGAGCAGTTCTTC	CASRKDSCNEQFF
-	13	-	TRBV3-1	TRBJ1-1	TGTGCCAGCAGCCAAGTCCTCTACACTGAAGCTTTCTTT	CASSQVLYTEAFF
-	15	-	TRBV12-3/TRBV12-4	TRBJ2-1	TGTGCCAGCAGCTTCAGGGCAGGAATCATCAATGAGCAGTTCTTC	CASSFRAGIINEQFF
few	14	-	TRBV13	TRBJ1-2	TGTGCCAGCAGCTGGGGAGAGGCCGGTCTTGGCTACACCTTC	CASSWGEAGLGYTF
-	13	TRBD1	TRBV6-5	TRBJ2-3	TGTGCCAGCAGCTGGACAGGGTCAGATACGCAGTATTTT	CASSWTGSDTQYF
few	18	TRBD2	TRBV18	TRBJ2-6	TGTGCCAGCTCACCTCTTCCGGGAGGGCCTTCTGGGGCCAACGTCCTGACTTTC	CASSPLPGGPSGANVLTF
many	14	TRBD1	TRBV6-6	TRBJ2-3	TGTGCCAGCAGTCACCCTACAGGGGGTTATACGCAGTATTTT	CASSHPTGGYTQYF
many	15	-	TRBV6-6	TRBJ2-7	TGTGCCAGCAGTCCCCTTAGAGTCGGGACCTACGAGCAGTACTTC	CASSPLRVGTYEQYF
-	16	TRBD2	TRBV27	TRBJ2-5	TGTGCCAGCAGTTCGCTGGGAGGGACCCCGCGGGGGGAGCAGTACTTC	CASSSLGGTPRGEQYF
-	15	-	TRBV9	TRBJ2-7	TGTGCCCGCAGCGCTTCGGGATATGGCGCCCACGAGCAGTACTTC	CARSASGYGAHEQYF
few	18	TRBD1	TRBV20-1	TRBJ1-5	TGCAGTGCTACCGGGACAGGGTTGGTTGGGGGTCTAAATCAGCCCCAGCATTTT	CSATGTGLVGGLNQPQHF
many	13	TRBD1	TRBV12-3/TRBV12-4	TRBJ2-7	TGTGCCAGCAGTTTCCGGGACAGGGGCGAGCAGTACTTC	CASSFRDRGEQYF
-	15	TRBD1	TRBV12-3/TRBV12-4	TRBJ1-1	TGTGCCAGCAGATTAAGGACAGGAATGAACACTGAAGCTTTCTTT	CASRLRTGMNTEAFF
many	15	-	TRBV10-3	TRBJ2-3	TGTGCCATCAGTGATCCTAGCGAGACCACAGATACGCAGTATTTT	CAISDPSETTDTQYF
few	16	TRBD2	TRBV5-1	TRBJ2-1	TGCGCCAGCAGCTTGGTGGCGGGAGGGCAAAAAAATGAGCAGTTCTTC	CASSLVAGGQKNEQFF
-	16	TRBD2	TRBV10-3	TRBJ2-3	TGTGCCATCAGGGCCGGGGGGGGCCGGAGCACAGATACGCAGTATTTT	CAIRAGGGRSTDTQYF
-	12	-	TRBV12-3/TRBV12-4	TRBJ1-1	TGTGCCAGCAGTTTATATCCGGGTGAAGCTTTCTTT	CASSLYPGEAFF
-	14	-	TRBV28	TRBJ1-1	TGTGCCAGCAGTACTCCTCAGGGGAACACTGAAGCTTTCTTT	CASSTPQGNTEAFF
many	15	-	TRBV20-1	TRBJ2-7	TGCAGTGCTAGAGATCGGGCCTCAAGCTCCTACGAGCAGTACTTC	CSARDRASSSYEQYF
-	14	-	TRBV9	TRBJ1-6	TGTGCCAGCAGCGCGATTAGGGCTGGGTCACCCCTCCACTTT	CASSAIRAGSPLHF
-	20	TRBD2	TRBV7-2	TRBJ2-1	TGTGCCAGCAGCTTAATGGGCCGTGTGGGGGCGGGACTAGCGAACAATGAGCAGTTCTTC	CASSLMGRVGAGLANNEQFF
-	13	-	TRBV20-1	TRBJ1-1	TGCAGTGCTAGAGATCTGGTTAGCACTGAAGCTTTCTTT	CSARDLVSTEAFF
few	18	TRBD1	TRBV4-1	TRBJ1-6	TGCGCCAGCAGCCTACGACCGGTTGGGACAGGGGGCGCCGCACCCCTCCACTTT	CASSLRPVGTGGAAPLHF
-	14	-	TRBV12-3/TRBV12-4	TRBJ2-5	TGTGCCAGCAGAAAGGAGGGAACCCAAGAGACCCAGTACTTC	CASRKEGTQETQYF
-	16	TRBD2	TRBV12-3/TRBV12-4	TRBJ2-3	TGTGCCAGCAACAATGGAGGGACTAGCGGGACATATACGCAGTATTTT	CASNNGGTSGTYTQYF
few	15	-	TRBV5-6	TRBJ2-1	TGTGCCAGCAGCTTGTTCGAAGGACGGTACAATGAGCAGTTCTTC	CASSLFEGRYNEQFF
-	12	-	TRBV6-1	TRBJ2-7	TGTGCCACCAGTCAGGAAGGCTACGAGCAGTACTTC	CATSQEGYEQYF
-	16	TRBD1	TRBV7-3	TRBJ2-2	TGTGCCAGCAGCTTTCAGGGGGCGCGGAACACCGGGGAGCTGTTTTTT	CASSFQGARNTGELFF
-	18	TRBD2	TRBV6-2/TRBV6-3	TRBJ2-5	TGTGCCAGCAGGGAGGGACTAGCGGCCTCGGAATTCCAAGAGACCCAGTACTTC	CASREGLAASEFQETQYF
-	14	-	TRBV7-9	TRBJ2-1	TGTGCCAGCAGCTTTACCCCTTTCGGGGATGAGCAGTTCTTC	CASSFTPFGDEQFF
-	13	-	TRBV27	TRBJ2-7	TGTGCCAGCAGTTCCGGGGCGCTGGGCGAGCAGTACTTC	CASSSGALGEQYF
few	16	-	TRBV9	TRBJ2-2	TGTGCCAGCAGCGTTAGCGGTTACAAGAACACCGGGGAGCTGTTTTTT	CASSVSGYKNTGELFF
-	14	TRBD1	TRBV11-2	TRBJ1-2	TGTGCCAGCAGCCTTGAACAGGGGGCATATGGCTACACCTTC	CASSLEQGAYGYTF
-	12	TRBD2	TRBV29-1	TRBJ2-4	TGCAGCCGGACTAGCGGGAGCAATGAGCAGTACTTC	CSRTSGSNEQYF
few	14	-	TRBV28	TRBJ1-5	TGTGCCAGCAGTTCGCGTAGTGACAATCGGCCCCAGCATTTT	CASSSRSDNRPQHF
-	15	-	TRBV6-6	TRBJ2-3	TGTGCCAGCAGCGGGGAGCGCTACAAGGGAGATACGCAGTATTTT	CASSGERYKGDTQYF
few	13	-	TRBV6-1	TRBJ1-5	TGTGCCAGCAGGGGGGGACTAGATCAGCCCCAGCATTTT	CASRGGLDQPQHF
-	16	TRBD2	TRBV7-9	TRBJ2-1	TGTGCCAGCAGCTTACTAGGCGGGGGGGACTACAATGAGCAGTTCTTC	CASSLLGGGDYNEQFF
few	14	-	TRBV5-5	TRBJ1-4	TGTGCCAGCAGTACCCGGACGTCTCCTGAAAAACTGTTTTTT	CASSTRTSPEKLFF